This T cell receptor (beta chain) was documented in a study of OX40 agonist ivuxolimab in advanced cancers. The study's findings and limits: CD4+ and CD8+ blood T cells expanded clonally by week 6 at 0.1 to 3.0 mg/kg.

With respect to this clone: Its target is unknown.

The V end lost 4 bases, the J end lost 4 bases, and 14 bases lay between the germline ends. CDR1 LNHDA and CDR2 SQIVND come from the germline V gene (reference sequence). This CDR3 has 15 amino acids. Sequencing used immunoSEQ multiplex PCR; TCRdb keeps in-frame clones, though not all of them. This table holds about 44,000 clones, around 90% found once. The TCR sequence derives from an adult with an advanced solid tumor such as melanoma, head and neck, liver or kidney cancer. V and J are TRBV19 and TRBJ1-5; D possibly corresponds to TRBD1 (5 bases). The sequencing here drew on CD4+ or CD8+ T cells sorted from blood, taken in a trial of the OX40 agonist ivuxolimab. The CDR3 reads CASSTGQVANQPQHF. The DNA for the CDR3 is TGTGCCAGTAGTACCGGACAAGTAGCAAATCAGCCCCAGCATTTT.